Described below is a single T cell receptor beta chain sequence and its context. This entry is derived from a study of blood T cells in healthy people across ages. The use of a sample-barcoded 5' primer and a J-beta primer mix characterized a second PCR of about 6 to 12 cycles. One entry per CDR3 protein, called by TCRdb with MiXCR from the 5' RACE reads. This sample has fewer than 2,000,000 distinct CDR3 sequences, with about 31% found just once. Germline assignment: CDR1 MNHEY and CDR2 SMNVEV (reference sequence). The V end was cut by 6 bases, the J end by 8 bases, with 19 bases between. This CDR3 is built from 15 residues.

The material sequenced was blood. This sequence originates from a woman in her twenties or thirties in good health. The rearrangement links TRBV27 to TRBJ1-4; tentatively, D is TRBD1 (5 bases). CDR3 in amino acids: CASRSAGPPGEKLFF. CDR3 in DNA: TGTGCCAGCAGGTCAGCAGGGCCGCCGGGAGAAAAACTGTTTTTT.